This T cell receptor beta chain was sequenced in a study of cytomegalovirus exposure and HLA in healthy donors. Study-wide results and caveats: The classifier reportedly diagnosed cytomegalovirus status with high specificity and sensitivity. In a later analysis, TCR beta V- and J-gene trimming was associated with a missense DCLRE1C variant. Equally common other TCR beta chains were less clonally expanded than HLA-associated ones, a later analysis found.

Both 60 Vbeta primers and 13 Jbeta primers went into the PCR. Data came from immunoSEQ multiplex PCR; TCRdb stores just in-frame clones and leaves some out. The sample has 110,000 to 150,000 clones; just under 85% are singletons. On this clone: The antigen remains unidentified.

The clonotype comes from a woman between 35 and 50 years old in good health and CMV-seronegative. The specimen was PBMCs.

CDR3 nucleotides: TGTGCCAGCAGCCAACCACCCGGACTCATTTCCTACAATGAGCAGTTCTTC. This encodes CASSQPPGLISYNEQFF. The chain uses TRBV7-8 and TRBJ2-1; TRBD2 is a possible D gene (5 bases). CDR3 length: 17 residues. Trimming cost V 5 bases and J 1 base, with 18 bases left between them. Looked up from germline, CDR1 is SGHVS and CDR2 is FQNEAQ.